Presented here are 7 T cell receptor beta chains from one specimen sequenced in a study of blood T cell repertoires in COVID-19. The protocol was immunoSEQ multiplex PCR, while the TCRdb copy is restricted to in-frame clones and leaves out a portion. The sample carries tens of thousands of clones, about 90% recorded once. Sequencing was done on a sample of peripheral blood. The source is a male donor with acute or convalescent COVID-19.

This sequence joins TRBV7-2 and TRBJ2-7; TRBD2 aligns across 8 bases. The CDR3 loop spans 15 amino acids. Trimming cost V 5 bases and J 4 bases; bases outside gene matches: 10. Germline loops: CDR1 SGHTA, CDR2 FQGNSA. CDR3 in DNA: TGTGCCAGCAGCGCACGGGTAGCGGGGCTGTACGAGCAGTACTTC. It yields the protein CASSARVAGLYEQYF.

The rearrangement joins TRBV9 to TRBJ1-2, with TRBD1 identical over 8 bases. Germline-derived CDR1 and CDR2 are SGDLS and YYNGEE. The CDR3 consists of 14 residues. J was trimmed by 3 bases and V by 3 bases; bases with no gene match: 4. The CDR3 nucleotides read TGTGCCAGCAGCGCAGGGGGCGCGGACTATGGCTACACCTTC. Its protein product is CASSAGGADYGYTF. The full variable domain, with the rest looked up from reference TRBV9 and TRBJ1-2, is DSGVTQTPKHLITATGQRVTLRCSPRSGDLSVYWYQQSLDQGLQFLIQYYNGEERAKGNILERFSAQQFPDLHSELNLSSLELGDSALYFCASSAGGADYGYTFGSGTRLTVV.

The gene calls are TRBV6-5 and TRBJ2-3, with D tentatively TRBD1 (5 bases). The germline V gene has CDR1 MNHEY and CDR2 SVGAGI. The V end lost 6 bases, the J end lost 6 bases, and 7 bases lay between the germline ends. CDR3 length: 11 residues. The chain's CDR3 is CASSQGDTQYF. CDR3 in DNA: TGTGCCAGCAGCCAGGGTGATACGCAGTATTTT.

The chain links TRBV6-5 to TRBJ1-1; no clear D. This CDR3 is 14 amino acids long. Germline-derived CDR1 and CDR2 are MNHEY and SVGAGI. The V gene lost 0 bases and the J gene lost 2 bases, with 7 bases spanning the gap. The CDR3 reads CASSYSGSNTEAFF. In DNA, the CDR3 is TGTGCCAGCAGTTACTCGGGGAGCAACACTGAAGCTTTCTTT.

This clone was found once. V is TRBV4-2 and J is TRBJ2-2, with 7 bases identical to TRBD2. Per the germline V gene, CDR1 is LGHNA and CDR2 is YNFKEQ. The CDR3 runs to 17 residues. V shed 0 bases, J shed 2 bases, and the junction held 6 bases outside the gene matches. The CDR3 is CASSQDLAGANTGELFF. The CDR3 DNA follows: TGTGCCAGCAGCCAAGATTTGGCGGGAGCTAACACCGGGGAGCTGTTTTTT.

The rearrangement uses TRBV28 and TRBJ1-6, with 7 nucleotides matching TRBD1. Germline trimming cut 6 bases from V and 5 bases from J; bases unmatched to any gene: 10. From germline, CDR1 is MDHEN and CDR2 SYDVKM. The CDR3 runs to 16 residues. CDR3 DNA: TGTGCCAGCAGCCCCCCAGGGGGTTTCCATAATTCACCCCTCCACTTT. Protein sequence: CASSPPGGFHNSPLHF. The full variable domain, with the rest looked up from reference TRBV28 and TRBJ1-6, is DVKVTQSSRYLVKRTGEKVFLECVQDMDHENMFWYRQDPGLGLRLIYFSYDVKMKEKGDIPEGYSVSREKKERFSLILESASTNQTSMYLCASSPPGGFHNSPLHFGNGTRLTVT.

Only a few counts were recorded for this clone. This sequence joins TRBV28 and TRBJ2-7; D is ambiguous. Trimming stripped 3 bases from V and 2 bases from J, with 11 bases between. The CDR3 extends over 14 amino acids. The germline gives CDR1 MDHEN, CDR2 SYDVKM. The CDR3 coding sequence is TGTGCCAGCAGTTTGTCTGGGCTGACCTACGAGCAGTACTTC. Translated, it gives CASSLSGLTYEQYF.